This is a list of T cell receptor beta chains from one sample in a study of shared clonotypes between healthy human individuals. TCRdb's copy holds only in-frame clones and misses some; the assay was immunoSEQ multiplex PCR. The sample has over 2,000,000 clones; over 85% are singletons. Sequenced sample: naive CD8+ T cells from PBMCs. These receptors all stem from a man between 18 and 29 years old in good health. Some clones in this sample may be carry-over from other donors' samples. CDR3s include the opening cysteine and the closing phenylalanine or tryptophan. The D gene is left open where the match is weak. Only some rows state a clone size, as once, few, many or a class for expanded clones.

cdr3_aa,cdr3_nt,v_call,d_call,clone_size,j_call
CASTSGGSGYEQYF,TGTGCCAGCACCAGCGGGGGTTCCGGCTACGAGCAGTACTTC,TRBV5-6,TRBD2,NA,TRBJ2-7
CASSLAGMRETQYF,TGTGCCAGCAGCTTGGCAGGGATGCGGGAGACCCAGTACTTC,TRBV7-9,NA,NA,TRBJ2-5
CASSTNVGNQPQHF,TGTGCCAGCAGTACGAATGTGGGCAATCAGCCCCAGCATTTT,TRBV27,NA,NA,TRBJ1-5
CASSGTGRTGGSTEAFF,TGTGCCAGCAGCGGGACGGGCCGGACAGGGGGGAGCACTGAAGCTTTCTTT,TRBV11-1,TRBD1,NA,TRBJ1-1
CASSLWGGGSYEQYF,TGTGCCAGCAGCTTGTGGGGTGGGGGCTCTTACGAGCAGTACTTC,TRBV5-4,NA,NA,TRBJ2-7
CASSALIAGLGGDTQYF,TGTGCCAGCAGTGCCTTGATAGCGGGACTCGGGGGAGATACGCAGTATTTT,TRBV6-1,TRBD2,NA,TRBJ2-3
CASSHILGVAGGADTQYF,TGTGCCAGCAGCCACATTCTAGGGGTAGCGGGGGGAGCAGATACGCAGTATTTT,TRBV7-8,TRBD2,NA,TRBJ2-3
CASSLWREVQETQYF,TGTGCCAGCAGTTTATGGCGGGAGGTCCAAGAGACCCAGTACTTC,TRBV28,TRBD2,NA,TRBJ2-5
CASSLYSGSDTGELFF,TGTGCCAGCAGTTTATATTCGGGGTCGGACACCGGGGAGCTGTTTTTT,TRBV27,NA,NA,TRBJ2-2
CASSQDYEQYF,TGCGCCAGCAGCCAGGACTACGAGCAGTACTTC,TRBV4-1,NA,NA,TRBJ2-7
CASSPTGLALSEQFF,TGTGCCAGTAGTCCCACGGGACTAGCGTTGAGTGAGCAGTTCTTC,TRBV19,TRBD2,NA,TRBJ2-1
CAWSVGTGGKEEKLFF,TGTGCCTGGAGTGTAGGGACGGGAGGTAAAGAGGAAAAACTGTTTTTT,TRBV30,NA,NA,TRBJ1-4
CASRLVHEQFF,TGTGCCAGTCGACTGGTACATGAGCAGTTCTTC,TRBV6-1,NA,NA,TRBJ2-1
CASSLDGRIDTQYF,TGTGCCAGCAGCTTAGACGGGAGGATCGATACGCAGTATTTT,TRBV7-9,TRBD2,NA,TRBJ2-3
CATQGVPGGYEQYF,TGTGCCACCCAAGGGGTCCCGGGCGGCTACGAGCAGTACTTC,TRBV6-1,NA,once,TRBJ2-7
CASSYGTSGVFTHF,TGTGCCAGCAGTTACGGGACTAGCGGAGTGTTCACGCACTTC,TRBV6-6,TRBD2,NA,TRBJ2-5
CASRVTNEKLFF,TGTGCCAGCAGGGTAACTAATGAAAAACTGTTTTTT,TRBV7-9,NA,NA,TRBJ1-4
CASSQDSSLAGYTF,TGCGCCAGCAGCCAAGATAGTTCCCTAGCTGGCTACACCTTC,TRBV4-1,NA,NA,TRBJ1-2
CASSVSEGTEAFF,TGTGCCAGCAGCGTGTCGGAGGGGACTGAAGCTTTCTTT,TRBV9,NA,NA,TRBJ1-1
CASSIRGDYGYTF,TGTGCCAGTAGTATTAGGGGTGACTATGGCTACACCTTC,TRBV19,NA,NA,TRBJ1-2
CASSQVPREGRWNEQFF,TGCGCCAGCAGCCAAGTTCCCCGGGAGGGCCGTTGGAATGAGCAGTTCTTC,TRBV4-3,TRBD2,NA,TRBJ2-1
CASSQEAGIGGSPEAFF,TGCGCCAGCAGCCAAGAGGCGGGTATTGGGGGGTCGCCTGAAGCTTTCTTT,TRBV4-1,NA,once,TRBJ1-1
CASSSPRGQKANTQYF,TGTGCCAGCAGTTCCCCGAGGGGGCAGAAGGCGAATACGCAGTATTTT,TRBV28,TRBD1,NA,TRBJ2-3
CASSFPGLAGDGEFF,TGTGCCAGCAGCTTTCCTGGACTAGCGGGAGATGGGGAGTTCTTC,TRBV7-9,TRBD2,once,TRBJ2-1
CASSLGGGSYNEQFF,TGTGCCAGCAGCTTAGGGGGAGGCTCCTACAATGAGCAGTTCTTC,TRBV7-9,NA,NA,TRBJ2-1
CASSPSAGETQETQYF,TGTGCCAGCAGTCCTTCAGCGGGAGAGACCCAAGAGACCCAGTACTTC,TRBV27,TRBD2,NA,TRBJ2-5
CASSQERLRNEFNSYNEQFF,TGCGCCAGCAGCCAAGAAAGGCTCAGGAACGAATTCAACTCCTACAATGAGCAGTTCTTC,TRBV4-1,NA,NA,TRBJ2-1
CASSQRGGALNSYEQYF,TGCGCCAGCAGCCAACGGGGGGGGGCGCTAAATTCCTACGAGCAGTACTTC,TRBV4-3,TRBD2,NA,TRBJ2-7
CASRAGTGILGYTF,TGTGCCAGCAGGGCCGGGACAGGGATCCTTGGCTACACCTTC,TRBV27,TRBD1,NA,TRBJ1-2
CASSLWGGEGTDTQYF,TGTGCCAGCAGCTTATGGGGGGGTGAGGGCACAGATACGCAGTATTTT,TRBV11-2,TRBD2,NA,TRBJ2-3
CSVVTYEQYF,TGCAGCGTTGTTACCTACGAGCAGTACTTC,TRBV29-1,NA,NA,TRBJ2-7
CASSNSGLYNEQFF,TGTGCCAGCAGTAACTCGGGACTGTACAATGAGCAGTTCTTC,TRBV6-5,NA,NA,TRBJ2-1
CASSFYRSTDTQYF,TGTGCCAGCAGTTTTTACAGAAGCACAGATACGCAGTATTTT,TRBV27,NA,NA,TRBJ2-3
CSVDTGLWYNEQFF,TGCAGCGTCGACACAGGGCTTTGGTATAATGAGCAGTTCTTC,TRBV29-1,NA,NA,TRBJ2-1
CASSEYRRREGEKLFF,TGTGCCAGCAGTGAATATCGTAGGCGAGAAGGCGAAAAACTGTTTTTT,TRBV2,NA,NA,TRBJ1-4
CASSMYRSSGANVLTF,TGTGCCAGCAGCATGTACAGGAGCTCTGGGGCCAACGTCCTGACTTTC,TRBV9,NA,NA,TRBJ2-6
CASSLERGRNYGYTF,TGTGCCAGCAGCTTGGAGAGGGGGAGGAACTATGGCTACACCTTC,TRBV5-5,NA,NA,TRBJ1-2
CASSREVFQANEKLFF,TGCGCCAGCAGCCGGGAGGTGTTCCAGGCTAATGAAAAACTGTTTTTT,TRBV5-1,NA,NA,TRBJ1-4
CASSSMGGYEQYF,TGTGCCAGCAGCTCCATGGGGGGGTACGAGCAGTACTTC,TRBV13,TRBD2,NA,TRBJ2-7
CASSVGPLGGGNQPQHF,TGTGCCAGCAGCGTAGGCCCCCTAGGGGGCGGCAATCAGCCCCAGCATTTT,TRBV9,TRBD1,NA,TRBJ1-5
CASTPFLGTPTEQYF,TGTGCCAGCACCCCTTTCCTAGGGACTCCGACCGAGCAGTACTTC,TRBV27,NA,NA,TRBJ2-7
CASTGDTDTQYF,TGTGCCAGCACCGGGGATACAGATACGCAGTATTTT,TRBV6-5,NA,once,TRBJ2-3
CASSLDLWGRDYGYTF,TGTGCCAGCAGCTTAGATCTCTGGGGGAGAGACTATGGCTACACCTTC,TRBV7-3,NA,once,TRBJ1-2
CASSESTADSLRNEQFF,TGCGCCAGCAGTGAGTCAACAGCGGACTCACTCCGCAATGAGCAGTTCTTC,TRBV10-1,NA,NA,TRBJ2-1
CASSAGQGTNEQFF,TGTGCCAGCAGCGCAGGACAGGGGACCAATGAGCAGTTCTTC,TRBV9,TRBD1,NA,TRBJ2-1
CASSPPGGDPREQYF,TGTGCCAGCTCACCTCCAGGGGGCGATCCACGCGAGCAGTACTTC,TRBV18,TRBD1,NA,TRBJ2-7
CASAGHSNQPQHF,TGTGCCAGCGCGGGACATAGCAATCAGCCCCAGCATTTT,TRBV7-9,NA,few,TRBJ1-5
CASSPQAGVANEQFF,TGTGCCAGCAGCCCGCAAGCGGGAGTCGCCAATGAGCAGTTCTTC,TRBV9,TRBD2,NA,TRBJ2-1
CASSFRRTEAFF,TGTGCCAGCAGTTTCAGGCGTACTGAAGCTTTCTTT,TRBV28,NA,NA,TRBJ1-1
CAWGRALSEQYF,TGTGCCTGGGGGCGGGCCCTCAGCGAGCAGTACTTC,TRBV30,NA,NA,TRBJ2-7
CASSPGLAGSESYEQYF,TGCGCCAGCAGCCCCGGACTAGCGGGATCCGAATCCTACGAGCAGTACTTC,TRBV4-3,TRBD2,NA,TRBJ2-7
CASKGTYGGGSNEQFF,TGTGCCAGTAAGGGGACCTATGGCGGGGGGAGCAATGAGCAGTTCTTC,TRBV19,TRBD2,NA,TRBJ2-1
CASSSLAGQRSEAFF,TGTGCCAGCAGTTCACTTGCGGGACAGAGGTCTGAAGCTTTCTTT,TRBV27,TRBD1,NA,TRBJ1-1
CASSPQGASTEAFF,TGTGCCAGCAGCCCCCAGGGGGCGAGCACTGAAGCTTTCTTT,TRBV13,TRBD1,NA,TRBJ1-1
CAWSLWRGEQFF,TGTGCCTGGAGTCTTTGGAGGGGCGAGCAGTTCTTC,TRBV30,NA,NA,TRBJ2-1
CAISESAGAYEQYF,TGTGCCATCAGTGAGTCTGCCGGAGCCTACGAGCAGTACTTC,TRBV10-3,NA,NA,TRBJ2-7
CASSDRINTEAFF,TGTGCCAGCAGTGACAGGATAAACACTGAAGCTTTCTTT,TRBV6-1,NA,NA,TRBJ1-1
CASSQHNSGGSSYEQYF,TGTGCCAGCAGCCAACACAATAGCGGGGGGAGCTCCTACGAGCAGTACTTC,TRBV14,TRBD2,NA,TRBJ2-7
CASSEGGTNIYEQYF,TGTGCCAGCAGTGAAGGAGGGACTAACATTTACGAGCAGTACTTC,TRBV6-1,TRBD2,NA,TRBJ2-7